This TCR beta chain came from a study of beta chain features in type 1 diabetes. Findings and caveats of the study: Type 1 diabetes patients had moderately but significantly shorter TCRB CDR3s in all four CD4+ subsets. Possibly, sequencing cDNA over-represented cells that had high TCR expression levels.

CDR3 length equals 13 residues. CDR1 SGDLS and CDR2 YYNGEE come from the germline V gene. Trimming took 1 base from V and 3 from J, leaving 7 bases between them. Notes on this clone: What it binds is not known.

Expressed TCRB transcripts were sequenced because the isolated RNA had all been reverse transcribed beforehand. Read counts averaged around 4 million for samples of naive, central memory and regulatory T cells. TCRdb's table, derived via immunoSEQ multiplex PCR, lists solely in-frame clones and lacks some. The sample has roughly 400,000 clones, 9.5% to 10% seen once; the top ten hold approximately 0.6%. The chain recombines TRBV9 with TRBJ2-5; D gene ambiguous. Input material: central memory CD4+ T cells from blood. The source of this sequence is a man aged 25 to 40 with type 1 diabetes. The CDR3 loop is CASSVRSEETQYF. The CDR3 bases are TGTGCCAGCAGCGTAAGAAGTGAAGAGACCCAGTACTTC. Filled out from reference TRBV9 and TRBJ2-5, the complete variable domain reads DSGVTQTPKHLITATGQRVTLRCSPRSGDLSVYWYQQSLDQGLQFLIQYYNGEERAKGNILERFSAQQFPDLHSELNLSSLELGDSALYFCASSVRSEETQYFGPGTRLLVL.